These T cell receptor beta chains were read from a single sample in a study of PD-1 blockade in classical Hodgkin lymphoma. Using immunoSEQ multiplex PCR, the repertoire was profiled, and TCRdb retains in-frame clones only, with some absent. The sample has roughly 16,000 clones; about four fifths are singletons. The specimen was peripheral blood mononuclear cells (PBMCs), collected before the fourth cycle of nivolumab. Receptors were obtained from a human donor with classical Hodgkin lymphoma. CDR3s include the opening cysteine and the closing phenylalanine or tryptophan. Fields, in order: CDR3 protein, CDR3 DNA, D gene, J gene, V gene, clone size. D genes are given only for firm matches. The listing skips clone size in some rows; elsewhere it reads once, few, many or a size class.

cdr3_aa: CASSGAGGIDEQYF
cdr3_nt: TGCGCCAGCAGTGGAGCGGGGGGTATCGACGAGCAGTACTTC
d_call: TRBD2
j_call: TRBJ2-7
v_call: TRBV5-1
clone_size: few

cdr3_aa: CASSFTGTGYQETQYF
cdr3_nt: TGCGCCAGCAGTTTTACCGGGACAGGGTACCAAGAGACCCAGTACTTC
d_call: TRBD1
j_call: TRBJ2-5
v_call: TRBV5-1
clone_size: .

cdr3_aa: CASSLAGANTEAFF
cdr3_nt: TGCGCCAGCAGCTTGGCCGGGGCGAACACTGAAGCTTTCTTT
d_call: .
j_call: TRBJ1-1
v_call: TRBV5-1
clone_size: .

cdr3_aa: CASSVNPGQTNEKLFF
cdr3_nt: TGCGCCAGCAGCGTTAACCCGGGACAAACTAATGAAAAACTGTTTTTT
d_call: .
j_call: TRBJ1-4
v_call: TRBV5-1
clone_size: .

cdr3_aa: CASSLGTSSDTQYF
cdr3_nt: TGTGCCAGCAGCTTAGGGACTAGCTCGGATACGCAGTATTTT
d_call: TRBD2
j_call: TRBJ2-3
v_call: TRBV7-8
clone_size: .

cdr3_aa: CASSERTSGLNEQFF
cdr3_nt: TGTGCCAGTAGTGAGCGGACTAGCGGTCTGAATGAGCAGTTCTTC
d_call: TRBD2
j_call: TRBJ2-1
v_call: TRBV19
clone_size: .

cdr3_aa: CASSSGLASTDTQYF
cdr3_nt: TGCGCCAGCAGCTCCGGACTGGCTAGCACAGATACGCAGTATTTT
d_call: .
j_call: TRBJ2-3
v_call: TRBV5-1
clone_size: .

cdr3_aa: CASSYAKGPWVHEQYF
cdr3_nt: TGTGCCAGCAGTTACGCAAAGGGTCCCTGGGTCCACGAGCAGTACTTC
d_call: .
j_call: TRBJ2-7
v_call: TRBV6-5
clone_size: .

cdr3_aa: CASSLQGAVYGYTF
cdr3_nt: TGTGCCAGCAGCTTACAGGGGGCGGTCTATGGCTACACCTTC
d_call: TRBD1
j_call: TRBJ1-2
v_call: TRBV5-8
clone_size: .

cdr3_aa: CASSLGPQPQHF
cdr3_nt: TGTGCCAGCAGCTTAGGACCTCAGCCCCAGCATTTT
d_call: .
j_call: TRBJ1-5
v_call: TRBV7-9
clone_size: .

cdr3_aa: CATSRDLFSSRHEAFF
cdr3_nt: TGTGCCACCAGCAGAGACTTGTTTTCGTCTAGACACGAAGCTTTCTTT
d_call: .
j_call: TRBJ1-1
v_call: TRBV15
clone_size: .

cdr3_aa: CASCPGLGEQYF
cdr3_nt: TGTGCTAGTTGCCCCGGCCTCGGCGAGCAGTACTTC
d_call: .
j_call: TRBJ2-7
v_call: TRBV12-5
clone_size: .

cdr3_aa: CASSEIGVGRQETQYF
cdr3_nt: TGTGCCAGCAGTGAAATCGGCGTGGGTAGACAAGAGACCCAGTACTTC
d_call: .
j_call: TRBJ2-5
v_call: TRBV2
clone_size: .

cdr3_aa: CASSLAFISDTQYF
cdr3_nt: TGCGCCAGCAGCTTGGCCTTCATATCAGATACGCAGTATTTT
d_call: .
j_call: TRBJ2-3
v_call: TRBV5-1
clone_size: few

cdr3_aa: CASSDLLQEAFF
cdr3_nt: TGTGCCAGCAGTGATTTACTACAAGAAGCTTTCTTT
d_call: .
j_call: TRBJ1-1
v_call: TRBV25-1
clone_size: few

cdr3_aa: CASSLMTETQYF
cdr3_nt: TGTGCCAGCAGCTTAATGACGGAGACCCAGTACTTC
d_call: .
j_call: TRBJ2-5
v_call: TRBV7-3
clone_size: .

cdr3_aa: CASSERTSLNEQFF
cdr3_nt: TGTGCCAGCAGTGAACGGACTAGTCTCAATGAGCAGTTCTTC
d_call: TRBD2
j_call: TRBJ2-1
v_call: TRBV2
clone_size: .

cdr3_aa: CASSLDTNYGYTF
cdr3_nt: TGTGCCAGCAGCCTAGACACAAACTATGGCTACACCTTC
d_call: .
j_call: TRBJ1-2
v_call: TRBV7-8
clone_size: .

cdr3_aa: CASRWGRGYEQYF
cdr3_nt: TGTGCCAGCCGTTGGGGCAGGGGTTACGAGCAGTACTTC
d_call: .
j_call: TRBJ2-7
v_call: TRBV6-5
clone_size: .

cdr3_aa: CASSVNPGTGASGNTIYF
cdr3_nt: TGCGCCAGCAGCGTGAACCCCGGGACAGGGGCCTCTGGAAACACCATATATTTT
d_call: TRBD1
j_call: TRBJ1-3
v_call: TRBV5-1
clone_size: .

cdr3_aa: CASSYGSPQETQYF
cdr3_nt: TGTGCCAGCAGTTACGGGTCCCCGCAAGAGACCCAGTACTTC
d_call: .
j_call: TRBJ2-5
v_call: TRBV6-5
clone_size: .

cdr3_aa: CASSFEGDTGELFF
cdr3_nt: TGCGCCAGCAGCTTCGAGGGCGACACCGGGGAGCTGTTTTTT
d_call: .
j_call: TRBJ2-2
v_call: TRBV5-1
clone_size: .

cdr3_aa: CAISEAQALLRGGYTF
cdr3_nt: TGTGCCATCAGTGAGGCACAGGCTCTACTGCGTGGAGGCTACACCTTC
d_call: .
j_call: TRBJ1-2
v_call: TRBV10-3
clone_size: once

cdr3_aa: CASSLGQGSSPLHF
cdr3_nt: TGTGCCAGCAGCTTGGGCCAGGGGAGTTCACCCCTCCACTTT
d_call: .
j_call: TRBJ1-6
v_call: TRBV5-5
clone_size: once

cdr3_aa: CASSREGQANTEAFF
cdr3_nt: TGTGCCAGCAGCCGTGAGGGACAGGCGAACACTGAAGCTTTCTTT
d_call: TRBD1
j_call: TRBJ1-1
v_call: TRBV7-9
clone_size: few

cdr3_aa: CASSLTHRVGTQYF
cdr3_nt: TGTGCCAGCAGCTTAACCCACAGGGTGGGTACGCAGTATTTT
d_call: .
j_call: TRBJ2-3
v_call: TRBV7-3
clone_size: .

cdr3_aa: CASSPASGGRDEQYF
cdr3_nt: TGTGCCAGCAGCCCCGCAAGCGGGGGGCGCGACGAGCAGTACTTC
d_call: TRBD2
j_call: TRBJ2-7
v_call: TRBV5-4
clone_size: .

cdr3_aa: CASSLPAYEQYF
cdr3_nt: TGCGCCAGCAGCTTGCCCGCCTACGAGCAGTACTTC
d_call: .
j_call: TRBJ2-7
v_call: TRBV5-1
clone_size: .

cdr3_aa: CASSLAPSSGLTGELFF
cdr3_nt: TGCGCCAGCAGCTTGGCTCCCTCTAGCGGCCTAACCGGGGAGCTGTTTTTT
d_call: TRBD2
j_call: TRBJ2-2
v_call: TRBV5-1
clone_size: .

cdr3_aa: CASSFVGTGQGGYTF
cdr3_nt: TGTGCCAGCAGCTTCGTCGGGACGGGACAGGGAGGCTACACCTTC
d_call: TRBD1
j_call: TRBJ1-2
v_call: TRBV7-9
clone_size: .

cdr3_aa: CASSMTGGAYNEQFF
cdr3_nt: TGCGCCAGCAGCATGACAGGGGGCGCCTACAATGAGCAGTTCTTC
d_call: TRBD1
j_call: TRBJ2-1
v_call: TRBV5-1
clone_size: .

cdr3_aa: CASSLASGGAQETQYF
cdr3_nt: TGCGCCAGCAGCTTGGCCAGCGGGGGGGCCCAAGAGACCCAGTACTTC
d_call: TRBD2
j_call: TRBJ2-5
v_call: TRBV5-1
clone_size: .

cdr3_aa: CASSQAGGQGRRNTEAFF
cdr3_nt: TGCGCCAGCAGCCAAGCGGGGGGACAGGGAAGACGGAACACTGAAGCTTTCTTT
d_call: TRBD1
j_call: TRBJ1-1
v_call: TRBV4-1
clone_size: .

cdr3_aa: CASSLVSDTEAFF
cdr3_nt: TGTGCCAGCAGCTTAGTTTCTGACACTGAAGCTTTCTTT
d_call: .
j_call: TRBJ1-1
v_call: TRBV11-2
clone_size: .

cdr3_aa: CASSLEAGSSPLHF
cdr3_nt: TGCGCCAGCAGCTTGGAAGCTGGCAGCTCACCCCTCCACTTT
d_call: .
j_call: TRBJ1-6
v_call: TRBV5-1
clone_size: .

cdr3_aa: CASSEYLSGFPYEQYF
cdr3_nt: TGTGCCAGCAGCGAATACTTGAGCGGGTTCCCCTACGAGCAGTACTTC
d_call: .
j_call: TRBJ2-7
v_call: TRBV7-6
clone_size: .

cdr3_aa: CASTRGAGNEQFF
cdr3_nt: TGTGCCAGCACCCGGGGGGCGGGGAATGAGCAGTTCTTC
d_call: .
j_call: TRBJ2-1
v_call: TRBV7-9
clone_size: .

cdr3_aa: CASSLNLGHYGYTF
cdr3_nt: TGCGCCAGCAGCTTGAATCTGGGGCACTATGGCTACACCTTC
d_call: .
j_call: TRBJ1-2
v_call: TRBV5-1
clone_size: .

cdr3_aa: CASSQLAAETQYF
cdr3_nt: TGTGCCAGCAGCCAACTAGCGGCTGAGACCCAGTACTTC
d_call: TRBD2
j_call: TRBJ2-5
v_call: TRBV7-3
clone_size: .

cdr3_aa: CAISVGSGGANEQFF
cdr3_nt: TGTGCCATCAGTGTCGGTAGCGGGGGGGCTAATGAGCAGTTCTTC
d_call: TRBD2
j_call: TRBJ2-1
v_call: TRBV10-3
clone_size: few

cdr3_aa: CASSLGETTGEQYF
cdr3_nt: TGTGCCAGCAGCTTAGGCGAGACGACGGGTGAGCAGTACTTC
d_call: .
j_call: TRBJ2-7
v_call: TRBV7-8
clone_size: .

cdr3_aa: CASTTGTGAGGYTF
cdr3_nt: TGTGCCAGCACTACAGGGACAGGGGCTGGTGGCTACACCTTC
d_call: TRBD1
j_call: TRBJ1-2
v_call: TRBV27
clone_size: .

cdr3_aa: CASSLGGGTTGYTF
cdr3_nt: TGCGCCAGCAGCTTGGGGGGAGGGACGACTGGCTACACCTTC
d_call: .
j_call: TRBJ1-2
v_call: TRBV5-1
clone_size: .

cdr3_aa: CASSFAGLEFGEQFF
cdr3_nt: TGCGCCAGCAGCTTCGCGGGACTGGAATTTGGTGAGCAGTTCTTC
d_call: .
j_call: TRBJ2-1
v_call: TRBV5-1
clone_size: .

cdr3_aa: CAWSFSTEAFF
cdr3_nt: TGTGCCTGGAGTTTTAGCACTGAAGCTTTCTTT
d_call: .
j_call: TRBJ1-1
v_call: TRBV30
clone_size: .

cdr3_aa: CASSTSGSSTDTQYF
cdr3_nt: TGTGCCAGCAGCACTAGCGGGTCTAGCACAGATACGCAGTATTTT
d_call: TRBD2
j_call: TRBJ2-3
v_call: TRBV7-2
clone_size: .

cdr3_aa: CASSIGQNQPQHF
cdr3_nt: TGTGCCAGTAGTATAGGACAGAATCAGCCCCAGCATTTT
d_call: .
j_call: TRBJ1-5
v_call: TRBV19
clone_size: .

cdr3_aa: CASSLTASGELFF
cdr3_nt: TGTGCCAGCAGCCTAACCGCGTCCGGGGAGCTGTTTTTT
d_call: .
j_call: TRBJ2-2
v_call: TRBV7-9
clone_size: .

cdr3_aa: CASSSDGQETQYF
cdr3_nt: TGCGCCAGCAGCTCGGACGGCCAAGAGACCCAGTACTTC
d_call: .
j_call: TRBJ2-5
v_call: TRBV5-1
clone_size: .

cdr3_aa: CASSLQGTGELFF
cdr3_nt: TGCGCCAGCAGCTTGCAGGGGACCGGGGAGCTGTTTTTT
d_call: .
j_call: TRBJ2-2
v_call: TRBV5-1
clone_size: .

cdr3_aa: CASSLTAGTGEGYTF
cdr3_nt: TGTGCCAGCAGCTTAACCGCGGGGACAGGGGAAGGCTACACCTTC
d_call: TRBD1
j_call: TRBJ1-2
v_call: TRBV7-8
clone_size: .

cdr3_aa: CASSYRTGAGYEQYF
cdr3_nt: TGTGCCAGCAGTTATCGGACAGGGGCCGGGTACGAGCAGTACTTC
d_call: TRBD1
j_call: TRBJ2-7
v_call: TRBV27
clone_size: .

cdr3_aa: CASSLPWVRDRGQFF
cdr3_nt: TGTGCCAGCAGCCTCCCCTGGGTTAGGGACAGAGGGCAGTTCTTC
d_call: TRBD1
j_call: TRBJ2-1
v_call: TRBV11-2
clone_size: .

cdr3_aa: CASSATAWGTQYF
cdr3_nt: TGTGCCAGCAGTGCTACAGCTTGGGGGACCCAGTACTTC
d_call: .
j_call: TRBJ2-5
v_call: TRBV27
clone_size: .

cdr3_aa: CASSLIGLDEKLFF
cdr3_nt: TGCGCCAGCAGCTTGATAGGGTTAGATGAAAAACTGTTTTTT
d_call: .
j_call: TRBJ1-4
v_call: TRBV5-1
clone_size: .

cdr3_aa: CASSPPSGTGRYEQYF
cdr3_nt: TGTGCCAGCAGTCCCCCTTCCGGGACAGGGAGGTACGAGCAGTACTTC
d_call: TRBD1
j_call: TRBJ2-7
v_call: TRBV6-6
clone_size: .

cdr3_aa: CASSTAASDSYEQYF
cdr3_nt: TGTGCCAGCAGCACCGCAGCTAGCGACTCCTACGAGCAGTACTTC
d_call: .
j_call: TRBJ2-7
v_call: TRBV5-4
clone_size: .

cdr3_aa: CASSESGLYTGELFF
cdr3_nt: TGTGCCAGCAGTGAATCGGGACTCTACACCGGGGAGCTGTTTTTT
d_call: .
j_call: TRBJ2-2
v_call: TRBV25-1
clone_size: once

cdr3_aa: CASSSAGASGNTIYF
cdr3_nt: TGTGCCAGCAGCTCAGCAGGGGCCTCTGGAAACACCATATATTTT
d_call: .
j_call: TRBJ1-3
v_call: TRBV7-9
clone_size: .